One sample yielded the 8 T cell receptor beta chains listed below, sequenced in a study of T-cell memory formation after mild COVID-19. TCRdb re-called the 5' RACE reads through MiXCR, storing one row per CDR3 protein. The profile shows about 400,000 distinct CDR3 sequences, 14% of them singletons. Sequencing was performed on PBMCs or a T cell subset sorted from them (not recorded which). The receptors come from a man aged 18 to 29 who had mild COVID-19 (a few samples of this study predate the infection). Cell type and time point are not known.

The V and J genes are TRBV30 and TRBJ2-2; 9 positions match TRBD1. This CDR3 spans 17 amino acids. J lost 4 bases, V lost 2 bases, and 11 bases had no gene match. The V gene's germline CDR1 is GTSNPN and CDR2 SVGIG (reference sequence). The CDR3 region has the DNA TGTGCCTGGAGTCCAGGACAGGGGACCGTATTCACCGGGGAGCTGTTTTTT. Protein product: CAWSPGQGTVFTGELFF. Full variable domain (rest looked up from reference TRBV30 and TRBJ2-2): SQTIHQWPATLVQPVGSPLSLECTVEGTSNPNLYWYRQAAGRGLQLLFYSVGIGQISSEVPQNLSASRPQDRQFILSSKKLLLSDSGFYLCAWSPGQGTVFTGELFFGEGSRLTVL.

This clonotype was seen only once. The chain links TRBV18 to TRBJ1-1; 9 bases match TRBD1. The CDR3 is 14 amino acids. Germline V gives CDR1 KGHSH, CDR2 LQKENI. Trimming at V came to 3 bases and at J to 5 bases, leaving 4 bases not matched to a gene. CDR3 bases: TGTGCCAGCTCACCTTGGACAGGGGAAACTGAAGCTTTCTTT. This encodes CASSPWTGETEAFF.

This chain joins TRBV6-2 or TRBV6-3 and TRBJ2-5; no definite D call. CDR1 and CDR2 (germline): MNHEY, SVGEGT. The length of the CDR3 is 12 residues. V was shortened by 5 bases and J by 5 bases, with 9 bases between the two germline ends. The CDR3 spells CASSPNWETQYF. Here the CDR3 DNA reads TGTGCCAGCAGTCCCAATTGGGAGACCCAGTACTTC.

This clonotype came up a few times. The chain uses TRBV12-3 or TRBV12-4 and TRBJ1-3; TRBD1 aligns across 7 bases. This CDR3 has 17 residues. V shed 7 bases, J shed 0 bases, and the junction held 12 bases outside the gene matches. In nucleotides, the CDR3 is TGTGCCAGCACCCTCAGGCACAACAGGGGCTCTGGAAACACCATATATTTT. It yields the protein CASTLRHNRGSGNTIYF.

The rearrangement links TRBV27 to TRBJ2-1, with a tentative D call TRBD2 (5 bases). This CDR3 contains 13 residues. Per the germline V gene, CDR1 is MNHEY and CDR2 is SMNVEV (reference sequence). The ends were cut back, 2 bases at V and 6 bases at J, with 8 bases in the middle. CDR3 bases: TGTGCCAGCAGTTTAGGCAGCGGCAATGAGCAGTTCTTC. Encoded protein: CASSLGSGNEQFF.

The sample holds a few counts of this clonotype. This chain links TRBV9 with TRBJ2-7; no clear D gene. The CDR3 is made up of 12 amino acids. Trimming pared 4 bases from V and 3 bases from J, leaving 8 bases between. Germline values: CDR1 SGDLS, CDR2 YYNGEE. The CDR3 bases are TGTGCCAGCAGCCCCTCGGGCTACGAGCAGTACTTC. Translation: CASSPSGYEQYF.

The chain combines TRBV12-3 or TRBV12-4 with TRBJ2-1, with TRBD1 identical over 10 bases. V lost 5 bases, J lost 6 bases, and 10 bases stayed unmatched. CDR3 length: 16 amino acids. The CDR3 DNA reads TGTGCCAGCAGTCGCCCCGGGACAGGGGCTGGCAATGAGCAGTTCTTC. It encodes CASSRPGTGAGNEQFF.

This clonotype showed up just a few times. The chain recombines TRBV20-1 with TRBJ1-2; D uncertain. Trimming removed 4 bases from V and 7 bases from J, with 4 bases in between. The CDR3 covers 9 residues. Germline CDR1 DFQATT, CDR2 SNEGSKA (reference sequence). The CDR3 sequence is CSANPGYTF. CDR3 bases: TGCAGTGCTAATCCTGGCTACACCTTC.